Each of the 8 T cell receptor beta chains below was sequenced from the same sample in a study of cytomegalovirus exposure and HLA in healthy donors. A multiplex PCR was run with 60 Vbeta primers and 13 Jbeta primers. Generated by immunoSEQ multiplex PCR, the TCRdb table keeps only in-frame clones and is missing some. The table for this sample gives tens of thousands of clones. Sequencing was carried out using PBMCs. The receptor source for this set is a woman aged 55-70 years in good health and CMV-seronegative.

V and J are TRBV25-1 and TRBJ2-1; 9 nucleotides line up with TRBD1. CDR1 and CDR2 from the germline V gene are MGHDK and SYGVNS. The V segment lost 5 bases and the J segment 6 bases; nucleotides outside the gene matches: 17. The CDR3 is made up of 18 amino acids. The CDR3 sequence is CASSPPSTGTGFVNEQFF. CDR3 nucleotides: TGTGCCAGCAGTCCTCCATCAACCGGGACAGGGTTCGTCAATGAGCAGTTCTTC.

This chain uses TRBV7-9 with TRBJ2-1; 8 bases align to TRBD2. The trim removed 4 bases at V and 9 bases at J, leaving 11 bases unmatched. Germline CDR1 SEHNR, CDR2 FQNEAQ (reference sequence). The CDR3 has 15 amino acids. The CDR3 is CASSSNPAGGIEQFF. CDR3 DNA sequence: TGTGCCAGCAGCTCCAACCCGGCGGGAGGAATTGAGCAGTTCTTC.

This chain joins TRBV19 and TRBJ2-5; maybe TRBD1 (5 bases). This CDR3 contains 14 residues. Germline-derived CDR1 and CDR2 are LNHDA and SQIVND (reference sequence). Trimming removed 4 bases at V and 5 bases at J, with 14 bases between. CDR3 sequence reads: CASSRLGADETQYF. The CDR3 DNA reads as TGTGCCAGTAGTAGGCTAGGGGCTGATGAGACCCAGTACTTC. The complete variable domain, with remaining parts taken from reference TRBV19 and TRBJ2-5, reads DGGITQSPKYLFRKEGQNVTLSCEQNLNHDAMYWYRQDPGQGLRLIYYSQIVNDFQKGDIAEGYSVSREKKESFPLTVTSAQKNPTAFYLCASSRLGADETQYFGPGTRLLVL.

Worth noting for this clone: One junction end disagrees with the germline gene, perhaps due to a read error. V usage is TRBV7-7 and J usage is TRBJ2-5; D remains ambiguous. CDR3 size: 13 residues. Per germline, CDR1 SSHAT and CDR2 FNYEAQ (reference sequence). The CDR3: CASSQMEKETQYF. DNA for the CDR3: TGTGCTAGCAGCCAGATGGAGAAGGAGACCCAGTACTTC.

V usage is TRBV6-5 and J usage is TRBJ2-5, with 9 bases identical to TRBD1. CDR1 is MNHEY, CDR2 SVGAGI, per germline. The V and J ends lost 7 bases and 4 bases, in that order; junction bases with no gene match: 7. CDR3 length: 14 residues. CDR3 bases: TGTGCCAGCAACCGACAGGGGGGGCGAGAGACCCAGTACTTC. Protein product: CASNRQGGRETQYF.

The rearrangement joins TRBV7-2 to TRBJ2-1; D ambiguous. The V gene's germline CDR1 is SGHTA and CDR2 FQGNSA. V dropped 1 base and J dropped 9 bases, with 10 bases sitting between them. The CDR3 loop spans 13 amino acids. CDR3 coding DNA: TGTGCCAGCAGCTTAGTTGGGCTGCGTGAGCAGTTCTTC. Translating gives CASSLVGLREQFF.

The chain carries TRBV6-5 and TRBJ2-7, with D possibly TRBD2 on 5 matching bases. This CDR3 has 13 amino acids. Germline V CDR1 and CDR2: MNHEY, SVGAGI. Trimming cost V 5 bases and J 3 bases, with 11 bases left between them. CDR3 sequence reads: CASSQRGLYEQYF. CDR3 nucleotides: TGTGCCAGCAGTCAGAGAGGGCTCTACGAGCAGTACTTC.

The rearrangement uses TRBV5-8 and TRBJ1-1, with TRBD1 as a possible D gene (5 bases). The CDR3 is 14 amino acids. Germline assignment: CDR1 SGHTS and CDR2 YDEGEE. Between the trimmed V and J ends, which lost 0 bases and 10 bases, there was a span of 16 bases. CDR3 protein: CASSLGRDSLPAFF. The CDR3 DNA reads TGTGCCAGCAGCTTGGGCCGGGACTCCCTGCCAGCTTTCTTT.